This TCR beta chain was observed in a study of T cell repertoires in cytomegalovirus infection. About the research overall: Matching HLA type and CMV infection were both indicated by public TCR beta signatures.

TCRdb reprocessed the reads with MiXCR, giving one entry per CDR3 protein. There are more than 300,000 distinct CDR3 sequences in the sample; roughly 34% occur only once, and approximately 12% lies in the top ten. This clonotype was seen a handful of times. The target antigen is unknown. The clonotype comes from a human donor in good health (CMV status not recorded). Some clones in this sample may be carry-over from other donors' samples. The sample in question was cultured PBMCs, obtained from culture after CMV antigen stimulation.

As DNA, the CDR3 is TGTGCCAGCAGCAAAGGGGGCGTTCTGGGTTACAATGAGCAGTTCTTC. Its protein is CASSKGGVLGYNEQFF. The chain combines TRBV7-2 with TRBJ2-1; TRBD1 agrees at 7 bases. J was trimmed by 4 bases and V by 5 bases; bases with no gene match: 11. In germline, CDR1 is SGHTA, CDR2 FQGNSA. The length of the CDR3 is 16 residues.